The sequence of this T cell receptor (beta chain) was determined in a study of T-cell memory formation after mild COVID-19. Study details: In these data, TCR clusters were largely donor specific. Overall study results and limits: Clones that contracted clustered mainly in CM and EM if CD4+ and in EMRA if CD8+. Clones that contracted from day 15 to 85 were balanced CD4/CD8, while later expanders leaned CD4+.

The TCR alpha and TCR beta cDNA libraries, bearing sample barcodes and UMIs, were generated by 5'RACE using constant-segment primers. TCRdb reprocessed the 5' RACE reads via MiXCR and lists one record per CDR3 protein. The table shows about 620,000 distinct CDR3 sequences, with over 15% occurring only once. The CDR3 loop spans 15 amino acids. The V and J ends lost 4 bases and 2 bases, in that order; junction bases with no gene match: 3. CDR1 is SGHAT, CDR2 FQDESV, per germline (reference sequence). With respect to this clonotype: The antigen remains undetermined.

Source material: PBMCs or a T cell subset sorted from them (not recorded which). The rearrangement links TRBV11-1 to TRBJ2-7, with 12 bases aligning to TRBD2. The sequence was obtained from an adult woman who had mild COVID-19 (a few samples of this study predate the infection). Cell type and time point are not known. The CDR3 nucleotides read TGTGCCAGCAGCTATGGACTAGCGGGAACCTACGAGCAGTACTTC. This encodes CASSYGLAGTYEQYF.